A single sample is the source of the 3 T cell receptor beta chains below, sequenced in a study of blood T cell repertoires in COVID-19. Libraries were prepared by immunoSEQ multiplex PCR; TCRdb keeps only in-frame clonotypes and omits some of them. The sample holds under 450,000 clones, about 89% seen once. The sample was peripheral blood. The source is a middle-aged woman with COVID-19, enrolled during active disease.

J is TRBJ1-1 and V is TRBV6-4; no clear D. Looked up from germline, CDR1 is MRHNA and CDR2 is SNTAGT. The V end lost 5 bases, the J end lost 1 base, and 14 bases lay between the germline ends. This CDR3 region has 15 residues. This chain's CDR3 is CASSPSGRPNTEAFF. The CDR3 bases are TGTGCCAGCAGTCCGAGTGGGAGGCCGAACACTGAAGCTTTCTTT.

This sequence joins TRBV7-2 and TRBJ1-6; 7 bases map to TRBD1. The germline V gene encodes CDR1 SGHTA and CDR2 FQGNSA. CDR3 length equals 15 residues. Trimming cost V 4 bases and J 9 bases; bases outside gene matches: 9. The chain's CDR3 is CASSSQGGSSSPLHF. CDR3 DNA sequence: TGTGCCAGCAGCTCGCAGGGGGGTAGTAGTTCACCCCTCCACTTT.

V usage is TRBV28 and J usage is TRBJ1-1; 8 nucleotides agree with TRBD1. There are 16 residues in the CDR3. Looked up from germline, CDR1 is MDHEN and CDR2 is SYDVKM. After removal of 3 bases from V and 2 bases from J, the junction contained 8 bases not matched to a gene. The CDR3 sequence: CASSFLTGTGNTEAFF. The CDR3 nucleotides are TGTGCCAGCAGTTTCTTGACCGGGACAGGCAACACTGAAGCTTTCTTT.